The T cell receptor (beta chain) under discussion was sequenced for a study of cytomegalovirus exposure and HLA in healthy donors. Study-wide background: Around 80 million unique TCRs from HLA-typed donors were held in an early data release. General study points: Data from an earlier analysis indicated that most TCR beta V segments were productive either about 87% or about 30% of the time.

It was with 60 Vbeta and 13 Jbeta primers that the PCR ran. Profiling relied on immunoSEQ multiplex PCR, and the TCRdb table lists in-frame clones only, not all of them. Found here are roughly 160,000 clones, 65% to 80% of them singletons; the top ten hold 2.1%. Concerning this clone itself: The antigen remains unidentified.

With 4 bases removed from V and 4 bases from J, the gap between germline ends came to 5 bases. The CDR3 totals 10 residues. Germline V gives CDR1 DFQATT, CDR2 SNEGSKA (reference sequence). Each donor was nominally healthy when sampled (though unrecorded immune exposures were likely). The sequenced sample consisted of PBMCs. The TCR comes from a man in his forties or fifties in good health and CMV-seronegative. The rearrangement uses TRBV20-1 and TRBJ2-7, with D uncertain. The CDR3 coding sequence is TGCAGTGCTATAATGTACGAGCAGTACTTC. Protein product: CSAIMYEQYF.